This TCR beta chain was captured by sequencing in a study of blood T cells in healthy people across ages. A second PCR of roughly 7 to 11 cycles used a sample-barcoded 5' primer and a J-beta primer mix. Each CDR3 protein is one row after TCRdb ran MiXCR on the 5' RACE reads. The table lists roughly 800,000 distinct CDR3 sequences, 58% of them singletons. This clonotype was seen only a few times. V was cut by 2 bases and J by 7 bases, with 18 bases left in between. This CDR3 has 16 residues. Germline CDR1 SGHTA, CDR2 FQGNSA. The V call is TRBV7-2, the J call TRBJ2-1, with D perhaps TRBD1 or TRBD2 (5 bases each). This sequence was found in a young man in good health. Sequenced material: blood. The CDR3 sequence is CASSLSGTSLLNEQFF. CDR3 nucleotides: TGTGCCAGCAGCTTATCCGGGACGTCTCTTCTTAATGAGCAGTTCTTC.